These 32 T cell receptor beta chains were all obtained from the same sample, sequenced in a study of Ad26.COV2.S vaccination and SARS-CoV-2 variants. Treatment defined: around 19 received Ad26.COV2.S at low or high dose, single or two shots; five or six received placebo; per-sample allocation not given. At day 63 after the first vaccine or placebo injection, samples were drawn. The repertoire was sequenced with immunoSEQ multiplex PCR; TCRdb's copy has only in-frame clones and lacks some. Of about 410,000 clones listed, 92% are singletons. This specimen was peripheral blood, taken in a trial of Ad26.COV2.S vaccine versus placebo. These receptors were obtained from a person aged 18-65 years who received the Ad26.COV2.S COVID-19 vaccine or a placebo.

This clone was counted once. The rearrangement joins TRBV12-3 or TRBV12-4 to TRBJ2-5; D unclear. V lost 3 bases to trimming and J lost 5 bases, with 7 bases between them. This CDR3 is 12 amino acids long. The CDR3 region has the DNA TGTGCCAGCAGTTTCAGTAGTGAGACCCAGTACTTC. This gives the protein CASSFSSETQYF.

This chain uses TRBV9 with TRBJ1-4, with 9 positions matching TRBD1. Per the germline V gene, CDR1 is SGDLS and CDR2 is YYNGEE. CDR3 length equals 15 residues. Germline trimming cut 3 bases from V and 8 bases from J; bases unmatched to any gene: 8. In nucleotides, the CDR3 is TGTGCCAGCAGCGACACCGGGACAGGGAACGAAAAACTGTTTTTT. Amino acids: CASSDTGTGNEKLFF.

V and J are TRBV6-1 and TRBJ2-7; possible D gene TRBD2, 6 bases. The CDR3 is made up of 15 amino acids. Trimming left V 0 bases short and J 6 bases short, with 15 bases between. Germline lookup yields CDR1 MNHNS and CDR2 SASEGT. The CDR3: CASSEAPGQGGEQYF. The CDR3, as DNA: TGTGCCAGCAGTGAAGCACCTGGGCAGGGAGGCGAGCAGTACTTC.

The CDR3 sequence: CAISESGTGEETQYF. The CDR3 region has the DNA TGTGCCATCAGTGAGTCCGGGACAGGGGAAGAGACCCAGTACTTC. The gene calls are TRBV10-3 and TRBJ2-5, with 10 bases identical to TRBD1. The CDR3 is 15 residues long. CDR1 and CDR2 from the germline V gene are ENHRY and SYGVKD. V gave up 0 bases and J gave up 3 bases; unmatched junction bases: 1.

The rearrangement links TRBV15 to TRBJ2-7; no firm D call. CDR1 is LNHNV and CDR2 is YYDKDF in the germline V gene (reference sequence). This CDR3 comprises 11 residues. V dropped 3 bases and J dropped 4 bases, with 4 bases sitting between them. CDR3 loop: CATSSRYEQYF. The CDR3 nucleotides are TGTGCCACCAGCAGTAGGTACGAGCAGTACTTC.

The J gene is TRBJ2-7, the V gene TRBV12-5; D gene unclear. The CDR3 loop spans 15 amino acids. V was pared by 5 bases and J by 1 base, with 15 bases between. Germline V lookup: CDR1 LGHNT, CDR2 FRNRAP. DNA for the CDR3: TGTGCTAGTGGTACCCCCGGGTCGAATTCCTACGAGCAGTACTTC. This encodes CASGTPGSNSYEQYF.

The rearrangement joins TRBV12-2 to TRBJ1-1; TRBD1, the table's D call, was not compared with the DNA. TRBV12-2 is termed a pseudogene. This CDR3 has 20 amino acids. The CDR3 coding sequence is TGTGCAAGTCGCTTAGTTGATTCTCGCAGGGTAATCATGAAAAACACTGAAGCTTTCTTT. It specifies CASRLVDSRRVIMKNTEAFF.

The rearrangement joins TRBV28 to TRBJ2-7; TRBD1 is a possible D gene (6 bases). Germline CDR1 reads MDHEN; CDR2 reads SYDVKM. The CDR3 spans 13 residues. With 6 bases removed from V and 3 bases from J, the gap between germline ends came to 12 bases. CDR3 sequence: CASRFPGVYEQYF. The CDR3, as DNA: TGTGCCAGCAGATTCCCAGGGGTCTACGAGCAGTACTTC.

This CDR3 reads CASIRSSGANVLTF. The CDR3 DNA reads TGTGCCAGCATTCGGAGCTCTGGGGCCAACGTCCTGACTTTC. The chain uses TRBV2 and TRBJ2-6; D gene uncertain. The germline gives CDR1 SNHLY, CDR2 FYNNEI. V was pared by 7 bases and J by 0 bases, with 7 bases between. The CDR3 runs 14 residues.

The chain carries TRBV12-5 and TRBJ1-2; TRBD1 is a possible D gene (5 bases). This CDR3 has 15 residues. Germline values: CDR1 LGHNT, CDR2 FRNRAP. Trimming pared 2 bases from V and 2 bases from J, leaving 12 bases between. The CDR3 loop is CASGLTWGSNYGYTF. The CDR3 bases are TGTGCTAGTGGTTTGACCTGGGGGAGCAACTATGGCTACACCTTC.

The chain links TRBV5-1 to TRBJ2-2; D may be TRBD2 (7 bases). Germline loops: CDR1 SGHRS, CDR2 YFSETQ. CDR3 size: 14 residues. V gave up 7 bases and J gave up 3 bases, with 13 bases separating them. In nucleotides, the CDR3 is TGCGCCAGCTCGGGGGGCCGCGACACCGGGGAGCTGTTTTTT. Amino acids: CASSGGRDTGELFF.

The chain uses TRBV28 and TRBJ1-4; 9 nucleotides match TRBD1. The CDR3 is 16 amino acids. Looked up from germline, CDR1 is MDHEN and CDR2 is SYDVKM. V gave up 5 bases and J gave up 7 bases; unmatched junction bases: 11. The CDR3 sequence is CASSPRTGAKSEKLFF. The CDR3 DNA reads as TGTGCCAGCAGTCCAAGGACAGGGGCTAAGTCTGAAAAACTGTTTTTT. The complete variable domain, with remaining parts taken from reference TRBV28 and TRBJ1-4, reads DVKVTQSSRYLVKRTGEKVFLECVQDMDHENMFWYRQDPGLGLRLIYFSYDVKMKEKGDIPEGYSVSREKKERFSLILESASTNQTSMYLCASSPRTGAKSEKLFFGSGTQLSVL.

This sequence joins TRBV4-1 and TRBJ2-3; D might be TRBD1 (5 bases). Germline-derived CDR1 and CDR2 are MGHRA and YSYEKL. Trimming pared 0 bases from V and 2 bases from J, leaving 15 bases between. This CDR3 contains 17 residues. The CDR3 protein is CASSQDLEDRNTDTQYF. The CDR3 DNA reads as TGCGCCAGCAGCCAAGATCTGGAAGACAGAAACACAGATACGCAGTATTTT.

This chain joins TRBV6-5 and TRBJ2-3, with D unresolved. Per germline, CDR1 MNHEY and CDR2 SVGAGI. This CDR3 has 15 amino acids. Trimming removed 7 bases at V and 0 bases at J, with 14 bases between. The chain's CDR3 is CASKFVTASTDTQYF. CDR3 DNA sequence: TGTGCCAGCAAGTTCGTTACCGCTAGCACAGATACGCAGTATTTT.

V and J are TRBV7-9 and TRBJ2-5; 10 positions match TRBD1. Germline V CDR1 and CDR2: SEHNR, FQNEAQ (reference sequence). The CDR3 sequence is 15 residues long. V shed 1 base and J 5 bases; nucleotides not matched to a gene: 4. CDR3 in DNA: TGTGCCAGCAGCTTAGGGGGACAGGGGCTGGAGACCCAGTACTTC. It yields the protein CASSLGGQGLETQYF.

The rearrangement links TRBV30 to TRBJ2-1, with 11 nucleotides matching TRBD2. This CDR3 region has 16 residues. The V gene end was trimmed by 2 bases and the J gene end by 5 bases; junction bases not matched to a gene: 8. Germline V gene sequence: CDR1 GTSNPN, CDR2 SVGIG (reference sequence). DNA of the CDR3: TGTGCCTGGAGTTTGCAGGCTAGCGGGGGGAACAATGAGCAGTTCTTC. Encoded protein: CAWSLQASGGNNEQFF.

Here the CDR3 reads CASSVQGIPQETQYF. The DNA for the CDR3 is TGTGCCAGCAGCGTACAGGGGATTCCCCAAGAGACCCAGTACTTC. V gene TRBV7-7 combines with J gene TRBJ2-5, with 7 bases that match TRBD1. The germline CDR1 and CDR2 sequences are SSHAT and FNYEAQ (reference sequence). CDR3 length equals 15 residues. V was pared by 5 bases and J by 1 base, with 7 bases of the junction left unmatched.

The rearrangement links TRBV29-1 to TRBJ1-2; 7 bases are a match to TRBD1. The V and J ends lost 1 base and 2 bases, in that order; junction bases with no gene match: 4. The CDR3 consists of 14 residues. The germline V gene has CDR1 SQVTM and CDR2 ANQGSEA. The CDR3 loop is CSVEAGTDNYGYTF. The CDR3 nucleotides read TGCAGCGTTGAAGCCGGGACAGACAACTATGGCTACACCTTC. Looking up the rest from reference TRBV29-1 and TRBJ1-2 gives the full variable domain: SAVISQKPSRDICQRGTSLTIQCQVDSQVTMMFWYRQQPGQSLTLIATANQGSEATYESGFVIDKFPISRPNLTFSTLTVSNMSPEDSSIYLCSVEAGTDNYGYTFGSGTRLTVV.

This chain joins TRBV3-1 (or the pseudogene TRBV3-2) and TRBJ2-5, with D possibly matching TRBD2 (6 bases). Germline CDR1 is LGHDT and CDR2 is YNNKEL (reference sequence). Trimming shortened V by 4 bases and J by 5 bases, and 14 bases separated the two germline ends. CDR3 size: 14 residues. In DNA form, the CDR3 reads TGTGCCAGCAGCCCTATCTCAGGGAGGGAGACCCAGTACTTC. This codes for CASSPISGRETQYF.

The chain has TRBV7-2 and TRBJ1-5; the match to TRBD1 covers 11 bases. The germline gives CDR1 SGHTA, CDR2 FQGNSA. The V gene end was trimmed by 5 bases and the J gene end by 7 bases; junction bases not matched to a gene: 7. There are 15 residues in the CDR3. CDR3 region: CASSLDRGRLQPQHF. CDR3 coding DNA: TGTGCCAGCAGCCTGGACAGGGGGCGTTTACAGCCCCAGCATTTT.

The V gene is TRBV19, the J gene TRBJ1-5, with a possible D match to TRBD1 (5 bases). Trimming took off 0 bases at V and 7 bases at J, with 13 bases between the two ends. Germline values: CDR1 LNHDA, CDR2 SQIVND (reference sequence). The CDR3 loop spans 15 amino acids. CDR3 region: CASSIEEGIGQPQHF. The DNA of the CDR3 is TGTGCCAGTAGTATAGAGGAGGGGATAGGGCAGCCCCAGCATTTT.

A note on this clone: A read error may account for a junction end that differs from germline. This chain joins TRBV7-2 and TRBJ2-3, with 9 bases identical to TRBD2. Germline assignment: CDR1 SGHTA and CDR2 FQGNSA. The CDR3 length is 14 residues. The CDR3 loop is CASHGGTSIDTQYF. Written as DNA, the CDR3 is TGTGCCAGCCATGGGGGGACTAGCATAGATACGCAGTATTTT.

Only one count was recorded for this clone. V is TRBV7-2 and J is TRBJ2-1, with D tentatively TRBD1 (6 bases). With 5 bases removed from V and 1 base from J, the gap between germline ends came to 12 bases. This CDR3 is 15 amino acids long. In germline, CDR1 is SGHTA, CDR2 FQGNSA. The CDR3 loop reads CASSLTGNSYNEQFF. The CDR3 DNA reads TGTGCCAGCAGCCTGACAGGCAATTCCTACAATGAGCAGTTCTTC.

The chain combines TRBV7-6 with TRBJ2-3, with TRBD1 identical over 9 bases. Germline V gene sequence: CDR1 SGHVS, CDR2 FNYEAQ. The CDR3 sequence is 18 residues long. Germline trimming cut 3 bases from V and 1 base from J; bases unmatched to any gene: 11. CDR3: CASSLFSATGGGTDTQYF. DNA of the CDR3: TGTGCCAGCAGCTTGTTCTCCGCGACAGGGGGTGGCACAGATACGCAGTATTTT.

The CDR3 coding sequence is TGTGCCAGCAGCCCAACAGGGGCATCAACCTACGAGCAGTACTTC. Its translation is CASSPTGASTYEQYF. The chain is built from TRBV11-3 and TRBJ2-7, with 7 bases aligning to TRBD1. The trim removed 5 bases at V and 2 bases at J, leaving 9 bases unmatched. CDR3 length: 15 residues. Germline CDR1 SGHNT, CDR2 YENEEA.

In its sample, this clone was seen once. The rearrangement links TRBV6-5 to TRBJ1-4, with D maybe TRBD1 (5 bases). The ends were cut back, 6 bases at V and 6 bases at J, with 17 bases in the middle. CDR1 and CDR2 (germline): MNHEY, SVGAGI. The CDR3 length is 15 residues. The CDR3 sequence: CASSPGGAFHEKLFF. The CDR3 bases are TGTGCCAGCAGCCCCGGTGGGGCGTTTCATGAAAAACTGTTTTTT.

A single count supports this clone. The chain recombines TRBV9 with TRBJ1-1, with a tentative D call TRBD1 (6 bases). CDR1 is SGDLS, CDR2 YYNGEE, per germline. Trimming took off 4 bases at V and 5 bases at J, with 12 bases between the two ends. The CDR3 loop spans 13 amino acids. CDR3: CASSIGGWTEAFF. The CDR3 DNA follows: TGTGCCAGCAGCATAGGGGGATGGACTGAAGCTTTCTTT.

This chain joins TRBV7-8 and TRBJ2-5; the match to TRBD1 covers 10 bases. Germline V lookup: CDR1 SGHVS, CDR2 FQNEAQ. Trimming at V came to 3 bases and at J to 5 bases, leaving 9 bases not matched to a gene. This CDR3 has 16 amino acids. The CDR3 bases are TGTGCCAGCAGCTTCCCGTCGGGACAGGGGATGGAGACCCAGTACTTC. As protein: CASSFPSGQGMETQYF.

The chain recombines TRBV18 with TRBJ1-3; unclear D gene. Germline V gene sequence: CDR1 KGHSH, CDR2 LQKENI. The CDR3 totals 14 residues. Trimming stripped 8 bases from V and 9 bases from J, with 20 bases between. The CDR3 region has the DNA TGTGCCAGCAAGTCGGGCAGTGGCCGCGGCACCATATATTTT. Amino acids: CASKSGSGRGTIYF.

This clone was picked up one time. The chain links TRBV5-8 to TRBJ1-1; a possible D gene is TRBD1 (6 bases). CDR1 and CDR2 from the germline V gene are SGHTS and YDEGEE. V dropped 2 bases and J dropped 5 bases, with 13 bases sitting between them. This CDR3 spans 14 amino acids. The CDR3 protein is CASSFGGLMTEAFF. The DNA of the CDR3 is TGTGCCAGCAGCTTTGGGGGGCTGATGACTGAAGCTTTCTTT.

The chain is built from TRBV3-1 (or the pseudogene TRBV3-2) and TRBJ2-7, with D perhaps TRBD2 (6 bases). Germline V gives CDR1 LGHDT, CDR2 YNNKEL (reference sequence). CDR3 size: 15 residues. The V end was cut by 1 base, the J end by 6 bases, with 16 bases between. The CDR3 loop is CASSQGRLVISEQYF. CDR3 nucleotides: TGTGCCAGCAGCCAAGGACGACTAGTGATCTCCGAGCAGTACTTC.

The CDR3 here is CASSVAGQGYEQYF. The CDR3 nucleotides are TGTGCCAGCAGCGTAGCCGGACAGGGCTACGAGCAGTACTTC. The chain recombines TRBV9 with TRBJ2-7; TRBD1 agrees at 8 bases. The V segment lost 0 bases and the J segment 3 bases; nucleotides outside the gene matches: 2. The CDR3 is made up of 14 amino acids. Germline lookup yields CDR1 SGDLS and CDR2 YYNGEE.